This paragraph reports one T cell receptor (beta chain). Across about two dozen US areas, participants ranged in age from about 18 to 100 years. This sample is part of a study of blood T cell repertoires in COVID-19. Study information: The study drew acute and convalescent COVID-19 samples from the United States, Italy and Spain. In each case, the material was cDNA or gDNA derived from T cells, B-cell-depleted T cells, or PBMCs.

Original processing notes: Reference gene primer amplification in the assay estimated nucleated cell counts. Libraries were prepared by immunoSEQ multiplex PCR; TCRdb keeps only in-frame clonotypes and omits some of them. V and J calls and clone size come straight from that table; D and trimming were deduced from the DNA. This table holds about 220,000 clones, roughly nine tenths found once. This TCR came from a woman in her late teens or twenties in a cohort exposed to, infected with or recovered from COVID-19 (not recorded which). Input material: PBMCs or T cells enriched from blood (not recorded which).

The chain's CDR3 is CASSSPGAYNEQFF. CDR3 sequence (DNA): TGTGCCAGCAGCTCCCCCGGGGCCTACAATGAGCAGTTCTTC. V gene TRBV9 combines with J gene TRBJ2-1; D is possibly TRBD2 (5 bases). The V gene's germline CDR1 is SGDLS and CDR2 YYNGEE. V was pared by 4 bases and J by 2 bases, with 10 bases between. This CDR3 is 14 amino acids long.